This entry lists 13 T cell receptor beta chains sequenced from one sample in a study of T-cell memory formation after mild COVID-19. A single record per CDR3 protein comes from TCRdb applying MiXCR to the 5' RACE reads. The sample includes just over 300,000 distinct CDR3 sequences, roughly a fifth of them seen just once. Sequenced: PBMCs or a T cell subset sorted from them (not recorded which). These receptors originate from a young man who had mild COVID-19 (a few samples of this study predate the infection). Cell type and time point are not known.

The chain links TRBV7-8 to TRBJ2-4; 16 bases map to TRBD2. Germline values: CDR1 SGHVS, CDR2 FQNEAQ. There are 19 residues in the CDR3. Germline trimming cut 0 bases from V and 7 bases from J; bases unmatched to any gene: 9. The CDR3 region is CASSLALVGLAGGRNIQYF. CDR3 nucleotide sequence: TGTGCCAGCAGCTTAGCGCTTGTGGGACTAGCGGGGGGGCGGAACATTCAGTACTTC.

The CDR3 DNA sequence: TGTGCCAGCAGCTTAGGGACGAGGAGCGGGGAGCTGTTTTTT. Protein product: CASSLGTRSGELFF. The genes are TRBV7-2 and TRBJ2-2; D uncertain. This CDR3 has 14 residues. The ends were cut back, 1 base at V and 7 bases at J, with 10 bases in the middle. Germline V gives CDR1 SGHTA, CDR2 FQGNSA.

This clonotype was counted between two and nine times. The rearrangement links TRBV30 to TRBJ2-7; D is unclear. Trimming shortened V by 0 bases and J by 6 bases, and 6 bases separated the two germline ends. CDR3 length: 11 residues. Germline CDR1 and CDR2: GTSNPN and SVGIG (reference sequence). CDR3 in DNA: TGTGCCTGGAGTGTAAGGGTCGAGCAGTACTTC. This translates into CAWSVRVEQYF.

V usage is TRBV7-2 and J usage is TRBJ1-6, with D tentatively TRBD1 (6 bases). CDR1 and CDR2 (germline): SGHTA, FQGNSA. V shed 2 bases and J shed 9 bases, with 11 bases lying between them. The CDR3 runs to 14 residues. The CDR3 region is CASSLNRAGSPLHF. Here the CDR3 DNA reads TGTGCCAGCAGCTTAAACAGGGCAGGTTCACCCCTCCACTTT.

The rearrangement links TRBV7-8 to TRBJ2-4; D ambiguous. V was trimmed by 0 bases and J by 8 bases, leaving 5 bases between them. The CDR3 covers 12 residues. The V gene's germline CDR1 is SGHVS and CDR2 FQNEAQ. CDR3 sequence (DNA): TGTGCCAGCAGCTTAGCAAACGACATTCAGTACTTC. This translates into CASSLANDIQYF.

This clonotype was seen a handful of times. The chain combines TRBV20-1 with TRBJ2-3; D remains unclear. Germline V lookup: CDR1 DFQATT, CDR2 SNEGSKA (reference sequence). The CDR3 totals 13 residues. V dropped 6 bases and J dropped 2 bases, with 12 bases sitting between them. CDR3 sequence reads: CSAPDTNTDTQYF. For the CDR3, the DNA is TGCAGTGCCCCCGACACAAACACAGATACGCAGTATTTT.

There are a few counts of this clonotype. The V and J genes are TRBV12-3 or TRBV12-4 and TRBJ2-5; 9 nucleotides match TRBD1. V trimming: 1 base; J trimming: 1 base; junction bases outside the gene matches: 4. This CDR3 has 16 residues. The CDR3 sequence: CASSLGDRGTQETQYF. CDR3 sequence (DNA): TGTGCCAGCAGTTTAGGAGACAGGGGGACCCAAGAGACCCAGTACTTC.

J is TRBJ1-1 and V is TRBV29-1; a weak D match, TRBD1 (6 bases). Germline lookup yields CDR1 SQVTM and CDR2 ANQGSEA. The CDR3 is 15 amino acids. V lost 3 bases and J lost 3, with 17 bases in between. The CDR3 nucleotides read TGCAGCGTTGACCCTTTTAGACAGGAGTACACTGAAGCTTTCTTT. This gives the protein CSVDPFRQEYTEAFF.

This clonotype was found a few times. V usage is TRBV7-2 and J usage is TRBJ2-5, with TRBD1 identical over 7 bases. The CDR3 spans 13 residues. Germline V gives CDR1 SGHTA, CDR2 FQGNSA. The junction had 1 base not matched to a gene; V was cut back by 2 bases and J by 4 bases. CDR3: CASSLRGPETQYF. The DNA of the CDR3 is TGTGCCAGCAGCTTAAGGGGGCCAGAGACCCAGTACTTC.

This clonotype was detected only a few times. V is TRBV7-2 and J is TRBJ2-2; 8 positions agree with TRBD1. CDR3 size: 14 residues. The J segment lost 6 bases and the V segment lost 5 bases, leaving 5 bases of the junction unmatched. Looked up from germline, CDR1 is SGHTA and CDR2 is FQGNSA. The CDR3 sequence: CASSPQGVAGELFF. The DNA for the CDR3 is TGTGCCAGCAGCCCACAGGGGGTGGCCGGGGAGCTGTTTTTT.

This clonotype was seen a handful of times. The V gene is TRBV18, the J gene TRBJ2-5; possibly TRBD2 for D (5 bases). CDR1 KGHSH and CDR2 LQKENI come from the germline V gene. CDR3 length equals 13 residues. The ends were cut back, 3 bases at V and 5 bases at J, with 10 bases in the middle. CDR3 nucleotides: TGTGCCAGCTCACCCCAGGAGGTCGAGACCCAGTACTTC. Translation gives CASSPQEVETQYF.

This clonotype has just a few counts. The chain joins TRBV5-1 to TRBJ2-2, with D perhaps TRBD1 (5 bases). CDR3 length: 15 amino acids. The V and J ends lost 0 bases and 2 bases respectively, with 8 bases between them. Germline lookup yields CDR1 SGHRS and CDR2 YFSETQ. The CDR3 sequence is CASSLARANTGELFF. As DNA, the CDR3 is TGCGCCAGCAGCTTGGCCAGGGCAAACACCGGGGAGCTGTTTTTT.

This clonotype was found a few times. The chain carries TRBV7-9 and TRBJ2-7, with D tentatively TRBD1 or TRBD2 (5 bases each). Deletions cut 4 bases from V and 2 bases from J, with 9 bases between. Germline values: CDR1 SEHNR, CDR2 FQNEAQ (reference sequence). The CDR3 runs to 13 residues. The CDR3 is CASSWGPAYEQYV. For the CDR3, the DNA is TGTGCCAGCAGCTGGGGACCCGCCTACGAGCAGTACGTC.